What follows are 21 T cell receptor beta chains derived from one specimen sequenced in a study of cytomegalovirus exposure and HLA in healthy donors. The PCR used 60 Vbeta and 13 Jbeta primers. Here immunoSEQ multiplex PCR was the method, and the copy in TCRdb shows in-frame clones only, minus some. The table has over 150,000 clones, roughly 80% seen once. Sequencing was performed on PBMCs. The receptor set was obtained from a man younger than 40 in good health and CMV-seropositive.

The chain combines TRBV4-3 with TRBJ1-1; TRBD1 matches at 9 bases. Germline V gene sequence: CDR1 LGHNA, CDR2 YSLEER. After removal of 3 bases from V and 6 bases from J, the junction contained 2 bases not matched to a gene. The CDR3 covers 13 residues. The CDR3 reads CASSQDRGAEAFF. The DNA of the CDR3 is TGCGCCAGCAGCCAGGACAGGGGCGCTGAAGCTTTCTTT.

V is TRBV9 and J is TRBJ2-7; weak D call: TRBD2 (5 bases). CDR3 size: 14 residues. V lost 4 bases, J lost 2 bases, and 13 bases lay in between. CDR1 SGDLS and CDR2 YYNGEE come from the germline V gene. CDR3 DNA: TGTGCCAGCAGCAAAGAGGGTAGTCCCTACGAGCAGTACTTC. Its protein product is CASSKEGSPYEQYF.

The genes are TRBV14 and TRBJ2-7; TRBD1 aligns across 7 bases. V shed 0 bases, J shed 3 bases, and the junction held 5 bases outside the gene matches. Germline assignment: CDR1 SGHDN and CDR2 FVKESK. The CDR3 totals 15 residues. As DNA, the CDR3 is TGTGCCAGCAGCCAAGACCACAGGGGCCTCTACGAGCAGTACTTC. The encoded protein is CASSQDHRGLYEQYF.

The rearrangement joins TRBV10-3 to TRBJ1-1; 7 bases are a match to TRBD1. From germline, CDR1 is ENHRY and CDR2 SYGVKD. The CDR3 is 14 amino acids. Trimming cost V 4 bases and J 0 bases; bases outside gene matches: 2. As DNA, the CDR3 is TGTGCCATCAGTGGACAGGGAATGAACACTGAAGCTTTCTTT. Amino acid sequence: CAISGQGMNTEAFF.

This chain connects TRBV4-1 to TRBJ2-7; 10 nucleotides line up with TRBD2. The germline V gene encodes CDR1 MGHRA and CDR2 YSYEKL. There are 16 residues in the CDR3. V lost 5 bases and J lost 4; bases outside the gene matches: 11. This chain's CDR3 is CASSVTSSGSRYEQYF. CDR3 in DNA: TGCGCCAGCAGCGTGACCTCTAGCGGGAGTAGGTACGAGCAGTACTTC.

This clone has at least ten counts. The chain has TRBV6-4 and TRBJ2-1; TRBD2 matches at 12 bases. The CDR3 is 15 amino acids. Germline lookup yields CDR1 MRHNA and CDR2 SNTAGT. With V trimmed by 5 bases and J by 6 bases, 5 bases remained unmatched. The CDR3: CASSSTSGSSNEQFF. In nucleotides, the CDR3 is TGTGCCAGCAGTTCGACTAGCGGGAGCTCCAATGAGCAGTTCTTC.

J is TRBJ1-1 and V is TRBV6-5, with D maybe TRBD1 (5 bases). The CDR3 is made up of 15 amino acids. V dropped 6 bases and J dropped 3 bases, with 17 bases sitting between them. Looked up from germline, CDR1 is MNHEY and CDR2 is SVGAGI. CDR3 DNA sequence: TGTGCCAGCAGCCGCCCGACAGCCGAGCACACTGAAGCTTTCTTT. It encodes CASSRPTAEHTEAFF.

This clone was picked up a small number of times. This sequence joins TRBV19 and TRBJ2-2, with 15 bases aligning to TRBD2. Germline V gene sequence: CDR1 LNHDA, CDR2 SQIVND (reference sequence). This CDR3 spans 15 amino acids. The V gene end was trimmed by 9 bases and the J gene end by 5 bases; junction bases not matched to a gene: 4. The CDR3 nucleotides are TGTGCCAGCCGGACTAGCGGGGGGGATACCGGGGAGCTGTTTTTT. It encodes CASRTSGGDTGELFF. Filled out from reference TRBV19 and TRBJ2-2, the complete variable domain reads DGGITQSPKYLFRKEGQNVTLSCEQNLNHDAMYWYRQDPGQGLRLIYYSQIVNDFQKGDIAEGYSVSREKKESFPLTVTSAQKNPTAFYLCASRTSGGDTGELFFGEGSRLTVL.

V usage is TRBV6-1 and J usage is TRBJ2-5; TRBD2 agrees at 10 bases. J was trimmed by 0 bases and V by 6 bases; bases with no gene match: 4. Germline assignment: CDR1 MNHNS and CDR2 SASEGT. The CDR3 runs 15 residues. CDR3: CASSFSGRYQETQYF. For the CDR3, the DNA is TGTGCCAGCAGCTTTAGCGGGAGGTACCAAGAGACCCAGTACTTC.

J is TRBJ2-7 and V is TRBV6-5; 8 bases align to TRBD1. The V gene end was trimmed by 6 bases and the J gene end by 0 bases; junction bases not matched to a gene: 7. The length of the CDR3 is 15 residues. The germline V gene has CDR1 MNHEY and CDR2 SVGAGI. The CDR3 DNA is TGTGCCAGCAGCCTGGGACAGGTTAGCTCCTACGAGCAGTACTTC. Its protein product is CASSLGQVSSYEQYF.

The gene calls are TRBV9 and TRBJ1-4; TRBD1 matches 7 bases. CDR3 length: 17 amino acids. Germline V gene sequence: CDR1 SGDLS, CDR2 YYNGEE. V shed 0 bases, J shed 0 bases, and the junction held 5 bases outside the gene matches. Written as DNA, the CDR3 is TGTGCCAGCAGCGTAGGGCTAGGGACAGCAACTAATGAAAAACTGTTTTTT. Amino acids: CASSVGLGTATNEKLFF.

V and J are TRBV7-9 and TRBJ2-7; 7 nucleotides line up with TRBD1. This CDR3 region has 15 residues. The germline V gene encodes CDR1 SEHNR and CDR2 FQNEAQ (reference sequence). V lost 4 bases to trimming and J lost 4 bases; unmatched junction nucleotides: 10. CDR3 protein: CASSSGQVNEYEQYF. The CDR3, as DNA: TGTGCCAGCAGCTCCGGACAGGTGAATGAATACGAGCAGTACTTC.

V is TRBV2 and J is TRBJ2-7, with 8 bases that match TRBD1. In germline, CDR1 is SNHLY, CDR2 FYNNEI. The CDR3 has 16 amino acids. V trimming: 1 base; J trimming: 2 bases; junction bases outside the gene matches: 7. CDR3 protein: CASSEVEDRATYEQYF. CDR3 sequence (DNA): TGTGCCAGCAGTGAAGTAGAGGACAGGGCAACCTACGAGCAGTACTTC.

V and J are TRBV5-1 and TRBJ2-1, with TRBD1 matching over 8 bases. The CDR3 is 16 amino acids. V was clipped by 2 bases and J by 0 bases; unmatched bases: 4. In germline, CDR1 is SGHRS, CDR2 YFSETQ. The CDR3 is CASSLRTGSSYNEQFF. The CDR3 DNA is TGCGCCAGCAGCTTAAGGACAGGGAGCTCCTACAATGAGCAGTTCTTC.

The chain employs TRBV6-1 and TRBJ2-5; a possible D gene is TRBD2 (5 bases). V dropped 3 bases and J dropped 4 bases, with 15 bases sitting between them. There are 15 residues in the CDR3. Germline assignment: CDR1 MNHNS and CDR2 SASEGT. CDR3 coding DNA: TGTGCCAGCAGTGAGGGCGGGCTTAAGGGAGAGACCCAGTACTTC. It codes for CASSEGGLKGETQYF.

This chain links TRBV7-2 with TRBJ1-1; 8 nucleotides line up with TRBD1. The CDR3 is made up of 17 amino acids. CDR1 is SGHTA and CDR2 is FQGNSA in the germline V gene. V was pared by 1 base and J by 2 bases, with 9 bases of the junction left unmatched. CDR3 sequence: CASSLGGAGGANTEAFF. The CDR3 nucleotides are TGTGCCAGCAGCTTAGGGGGCGCAGGGGGCGCTAACACTGAAGCTTTCTTT. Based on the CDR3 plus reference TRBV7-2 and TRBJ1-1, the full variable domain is GAGVSQSPSNKVTEKGKDVELRCDPISGHTALYWYRQSLGQGLEFLIYFQGNSAPDKSGLPSDRFSAERTGGSVSTLTIQRTQQEDSAVYLCASSLGGAGGANTEAFFGQGTRLTVV.

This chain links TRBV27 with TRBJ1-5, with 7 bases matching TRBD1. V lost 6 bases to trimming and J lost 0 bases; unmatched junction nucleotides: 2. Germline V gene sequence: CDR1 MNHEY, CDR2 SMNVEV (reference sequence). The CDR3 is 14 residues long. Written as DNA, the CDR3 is TGTGCCAGCAGCTACAGGGGTAGCAATCAGCCCCAGCATTTT. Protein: CASSYRGSNQPQHF.

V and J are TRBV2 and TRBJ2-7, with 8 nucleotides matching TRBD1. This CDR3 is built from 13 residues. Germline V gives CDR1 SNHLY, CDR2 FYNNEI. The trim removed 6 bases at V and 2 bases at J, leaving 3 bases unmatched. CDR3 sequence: CASSGQGTYEQYF. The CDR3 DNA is TGTGCCAGCAGCGGACAGGGAACCTACGAGCAGTACTTC.

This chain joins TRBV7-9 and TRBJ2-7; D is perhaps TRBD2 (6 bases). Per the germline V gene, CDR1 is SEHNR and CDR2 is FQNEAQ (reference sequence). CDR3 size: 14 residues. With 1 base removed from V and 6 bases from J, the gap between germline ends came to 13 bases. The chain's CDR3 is CASSLGGQEGEQYF. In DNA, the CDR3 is TGTGCCAGCAGCTTAGGAGGGCAGGAGGGCGAGCAGTACTTC.

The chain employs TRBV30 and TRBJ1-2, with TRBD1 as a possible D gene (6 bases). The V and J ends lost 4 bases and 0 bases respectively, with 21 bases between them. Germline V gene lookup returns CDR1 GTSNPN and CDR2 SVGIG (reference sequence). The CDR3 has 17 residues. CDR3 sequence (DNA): TGTGCCTGGAATACGCGTGCGGGGGCTGTTTCTAACTATGGCTACACCTTC. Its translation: CAWNTRAGAVSNYGYTF.

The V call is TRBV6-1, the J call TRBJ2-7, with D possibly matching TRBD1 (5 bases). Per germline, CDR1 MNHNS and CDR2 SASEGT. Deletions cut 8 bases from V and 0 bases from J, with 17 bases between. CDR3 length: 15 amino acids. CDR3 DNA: TGTGCCAGCGAACCGGCAGGGTCAAGCTCCTACGAGCAGTACTTC. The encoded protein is CASEPAGSSSYEQYF.